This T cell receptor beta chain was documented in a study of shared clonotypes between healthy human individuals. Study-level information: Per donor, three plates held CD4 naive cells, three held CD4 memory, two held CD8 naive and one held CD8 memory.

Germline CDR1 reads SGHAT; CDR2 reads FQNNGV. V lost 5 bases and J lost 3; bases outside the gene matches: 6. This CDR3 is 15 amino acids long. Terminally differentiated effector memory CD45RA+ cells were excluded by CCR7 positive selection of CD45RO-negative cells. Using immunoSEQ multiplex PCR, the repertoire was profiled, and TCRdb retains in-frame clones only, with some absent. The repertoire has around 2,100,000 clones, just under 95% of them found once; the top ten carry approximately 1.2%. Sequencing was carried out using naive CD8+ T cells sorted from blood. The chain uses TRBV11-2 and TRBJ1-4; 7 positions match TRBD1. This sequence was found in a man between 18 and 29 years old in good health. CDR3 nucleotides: TGTGCCAGCAGCCCGGGACAGCAATCTAATGAAAAACTGTTTTTT. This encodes CASSPGQQSNEKLFF.